This T cell receptor (beta chain) emerged from a study of radiotherapy plus CTLA-4 blockade in lung cancer. TCRdb's copy holds only in-frame clones and misses some; the assay was immunoSEQ multiplex PCR. The sample holds under 25,000 clones, over 70% seen once. The CDR3 loop spans 14 amino acids. The clonotype comes from a human donor with non-small cell lung cancer who had stable disease on radiotherapy plus ipilimumab. Sequenced here: peripheral blood, sampled from a patient treated with radiotherapy plus ipilimumab. The gene calls are TRBV21-1 and TRBJ2-3; the table calls TRBD2, which could not be checked here. TRBV21-1 is annotated as a pseudogene. The CDR3 here is CASSKRGGTDTQYF. For the CDR3, the DNA is TGTGCCAGCAGCAAAAGAGGAGGCACAGATACGCAGTATTTT.